This T cell receptor beta chain was retrieved from a study of chemoradiotherapy in HPV16-positive cancers. Across the whole study: A couple of HPV16-positive patients' cells yielded candidate HPV-specific clones and common motifs.

Whole-study findings and limits: The functional HPV-specific definition rests on just two HPV16-positive patients.

Clones were read by immunoSEQ multiplex PCR, and TCRdb kept only the in-frame ones, dropping some. This sample has 25,000 to 30,000 clones; roughly nine tenths occur once, and the top ten carry 22%. To note about this clone: Its antigen is currently unknown.

Repertoires were sampled repeatedly during chemoradiotherapy. Per germline, CDR1 MRHNA and CDR2 SNTAGT. V gave up 4 bases and J gave up 5 bases, with 15 bases separating them. The CDR3 extends over 14 amino acids. V and J are TRBV6-4 and TRBJ2-7, with a weak D call TRBD2 (5 bases). This sequence originates from a human donor with HPV-associated anogenital cancer. The sequencing used blood, collected from a patient who underwent chemoradiotherapy. CDR3 loop: CASSAQPGSHEQYF. The DNA for the CDR3 is TGTGCCAGCAGTGCCCAGCCGGGGTCCCACGAGCAGTACTTC.